These 2 T cell receptor beta chains share one sample of origin, sequenced in a study of blood T cell repertoires in COVID-19. Generated by immunoSEQ multiplex PCR, the TCRdb table keeps only in-frame clones and is missing some. In the table there are 350,000 to 550,000 clones, around 91% of which are singletons. Input material: PBMCs or T cells enriched from blood (not recorded which). The receptors here all came from a young man who had recovered from COVID-19.

The gene calls are TRBV19 and TRBJ2-1, with 7 bases that match TRBD2. J gave up 5 bases and V 5 bases, and 12 bases lay outside the gene matches. This CDR3 comprises 16 residues. Germline lookup yields CDR1 LNHDA and CDR2 SQIVND (reference sequence). The CDR3 loop is CASSPPLAGNDNEQFF. The CDR3 DNA sequence: TGTGCCAGTAGTCCCCCATTAGCGGGTAATGACAATGAGCAGTTCTTC.

The V call is TRBV28, the J call TRBJ1-4; TRBD1 aligns across 8 bases. This CDR3 spans 13 amino acids. V lost 6 bases and J lost 7; bases outside the gene matches: 4. Germline lookup yields CDR1 MDHEN and CDR2 SYDVKM. The CDR3 DNA reads as TGTGCCAGCAGGACAGGGGAGTTTGAAAAACTGTTTTTT. As protein: CASRTGEFEKLFF.